Below, one T cell receptor beta chain is given with its context. This entry belongs to a study of blood T cell repertoires in COVID-19. As for the study in general: T cells, B-cell-depleted T cells, or PBMCs supplied cDNA or gDNA.

As handled by the study authors: Researchers report that nucleated cell counts were estimated from reference gene primer amplification. Some clones are missing from TCRdb's copy, which holds only in-frame ones; the method was immunoSEQ multiplex PCR. V, J and clone size were drawn from that table, and D and trimming were deduced from the DNA. The sample carries about 39,000 clones, around 76% recorded once. This CDR3 has 15 residues. The germline V and J ends were trimmed by 5 bases and 10 bases, with 20 bases remaining between them. Germline CDR1 is LNHNV and CDR2 is YYDKDF (reference sequence). The sequencing sample was made of peripheral blood. This TCR derives from a man older than 75 with acute or convalescent COVID-19. The chain links TRBV15 to TRBJ1-4, with no clear D. The CDR3 coding sequence is TGTGCCACCAGCCTCCGTCGCGCCGGAGGAGGAAAACTGTTTTTT. It yields the protein CATSLRRAGGGKLFF. The full variable domain, with the rest looked up from reference TRBV15 and TRBJ1-4, is DAMVIQNPRYQVTQFGKPVTLSCSQTLNHNVMYWYQQKSSQAPKLLFHYYDKDFNNEADTPDNFQSRRPNTSFCFLDIRSPGLGDTAMYLCATSLRRAGGGKLFFGSGTQLSVL.